These T cell receptor beta chains were read from a single sample in a study of beta chain features in type 1 diabetes. Generated by immunoSEQ multiplex PCR, the TCRdb table keeps only in-frame clones and is missing some. This table has about 700,000 clones, around 15% appearing once. The sample consisted of naive CD4+ T cells from blood. These receptors originate from a man younger than 35 with type 1 diabetes. Each CDR3 is given with its conserved first and last residue. A D gene is named only where the DNA matches it firmly. The listing skips clone size in some rows; elsewhere it reads once, few, many or a size class.

clone size | J gene | D gene | V gene | CDR3 length | CDR3 DNA | CDR3 protein
- | TRBJ2-7 | TRBD1 | TRBV7-9 | 14 | TGTGCCAGCAGCTTTTCCGCAGGGGGCTTAGGGCAGTACTTC | CASSFSAGGLGQYF
- | TRBJ1-5 | TRBD1 | TRBV12-5 | 16 | TGTGCTAGTGGTTTGGACCGGACAGGCTACAATCAGCCCCAGCATTTT | CASGLDRTGYNQPQHF
few | TRBJ2-1 | - | TRBV7-9 | 14 | TGTGCCAGCAGCCCATACGACTGGGGGAATGAGCAGTTCTTC | CASSPYDWGNEQFF
- | TRBJ2-7 | - | TRBV30 | 12 | TGTGCCTGTTCAGGGCTTTCCTACGAGCAGTACTTC | CACSGLSYEQYF
- | TRBJ1-1 | - | TRBV6-1 | 15 | TGTGCCAGCAGTGAGAGACCTTCCCTGAACACTGAAGCTTTCTTT | CASSERPSLNTEAFF
few | TRBJ2-3 | - | TRBV19 | 12 | TGTGCCAGTAGTATCATCGGAGATACGCAGTATTTT | CASSIIGDTQYF
- | TRBJ2-7 | TRBD2 | TRBV4-2 | 16 | TGTGCCAGCAGCCAAGGGGAGACTAGCGGGTCCTACGAGCAGTACTTC | CASSQGETSGSYEQYF
- | TRBJ2-5 | TRBD2 | TRBV27 | 16 | TGTGCCAGCAGTCTACGGACTAGCGGTTACCAAGAGACCCAGTACTTC | CASSLRTSGYQETQYF
few | TRBJ1-2 | - | TRBV29-1 | 14 | TGCAGCGTTGCCTCAAGCGGATTAGAATATGGCTACACCTTC | CSVASSGLEYGYTF
- | TRBJ1-2 | - | TRBV15 | 15 | TGTGCCACCAGCAGAGACGGCAGGGGTAACTATGGCTACACCTTC | CATSRDGRGNYGYTF
few | TRBJ2-3 | - | TRBV19 | 13 | TGTGCCAGCCGGGATTCCCCCACAGATACGCAGTATTTT | CASRDSPTDTQYF
- | TRBJ1-6 | - | TRBV5-6 | 14 | TGTGCCAGCAGCTTGGCTCAGGGAAAATCACCCCTCCACTTT | CASSLAQGKSPLHF
- | TRBJ1-1 | - | TRBV14 | 13 | TGTGCCAGCAGTCCAGGGGTGAACACTGAAGCTTTCTTT | CASSPGVNTEAFF
- | TRBJ1-1 | - | TRBV11-2 | 14 | TGTGCCAGCAGCTATCAGGTGATGAACACTGAAGCTTTCTTT | CASSYQVMNTEAFF
- | TRBJ1-1 | - | TRBV4-1 | 15 | TGCGCCAGCAGCCAAGATGAGGGTCGATGGGCTGAAGCTTTCTTT | CASSQDEGRWAEAFF
few | TRBJ1-2 | TRBD1 | TRBV6-1 | 14 | TGTGCCAGCACTGTAGGACAGGCGCGGTATGGCTACACCTTC | CASTVGQARYGYTF
few | TRBJ2-7 | - | TRBV19 | 13 | TGTGCCAGTAGGGGACCGAACTCCTACGAGCAGTACTTC | CASRGPNSYEQYF
- | TRBJ1-2 | - | TRBV30 | 13 | TGTGCCTGGAGTGTTGAGGGAAACTTAGGCTACACCTTC | CAWSVEGNLGYTF
- | TRBJ2-5 | - | TRBV7-2 | 16 | TGTGCCAGCAGCTTAACGTCGGCCTGGGGGCAGGAGACCCAGTACTTC | CASSLTSAWGQETQYF
- | TRBJ2-1 | TRBD2 | TRBV9 | 15 | TGTGCCAGCAGCGTAGCTCTGGGACTACACAATGAGCAGTTCTTC | CASSVALGLHNEQFF
- | TRBJ2-3 | TRBD2 | TRBV27 | 15 | TGTGCCAGCAGTCCCTCAGCGGGGGCGGGAGATACGCAGTATTTT | CASSPSAGAGDTQYF
few | TRBJ2-7 | - | TRBV7-2 | 17 | TGTGCCAGCAGCTTAGGGGAAACCATACCACGAGCCTACGAGCAGTACTTC | CASSLGETIPRAYEQYF
few | TRBJ2-2 | - | TRBV10-3 | 14 | TGTGCCATCAGTGAGTCCACCGGAGCCGGGGAGCTGTTTTTT | CAISESTGAGELFF
- | TRBJ1-2 | - | TRBV4-1 | 15 | TGCGCCAGCAGCCACACTTTTGGACAGAACTATGGCTACACCTTC | CASSHTFGQNYGYTF
- | TRBJ2-3 | TRBD2 | TRBV7-2 | 13 | TGTGCCAGCAGCTGGGCTAGCGGGGGGGCCACGGATTTT | CASSWASGGATDF